This T cell receptor beta chain was recovered during a study of blood T cell repertoires in COVID-19. Study-wide context: Specimens from acute and convalescent COVID-19 originated in the United States, Italy and Spain. T cells, B-cell-depleted T cells, or PBMCs supplied cDNA or gDNA.

How the authors handled the data: Amplification of reference gene primers provided the estimated nucleated cell counts. Assay: immunoSEQ multiplex PCR; the TCRdb copy retains only in-frame clones and omits some. That table furnishes V, J and clone size, whereas the DNA furnished D and trimming. Found here are tens of thousands of clones, 87% of them singletons; the top ten hold roughly 5.6%. Sequenced: peripheral blood. The clonotype originates from a man aged 50-60 years with active COVID-19.

The CDR3 loop is CASSLVAFSSGSWYEQFF. CDR3 coding DNA: TGTGCCAGCAGCTTAGTGGCCTTTTCTAGCGGGAGTTGGTATGAGCAGTTCTTC. The rearrangement uses TRBV7-2 and TRBJ2-1; 10 bases match TRBD2. This CDR3 is built from 18 residues. Germline V CDR1 and CDR2: SGHTA, FQGNSA. With V trimmed by 1 base and J by 8 bases, 14 bases remained unmatched.